The 3 T cell receptor beta chains below all came from one sample that was sequenced in a study of blood T cell repertoires in COVID-19. Libraries were prepared by immunoSEQ multiplex PCR; TCRdb keeps only in-frame clonotypes and omits some of them. The data hold 200,000 or so clones, with roughly 79% observed a single time. Material: peripheral blood. These receptors were taken from a human donor with acute or convalescent COVID-19. The donor label of this sample is uncertain.

J is TRBJ2-1 and V is TRBV28; 8 bases align to TRBD1. Germline V gene sequence: CDR1 MDHEN, CDR2 SYDVKM. The CDR3 consists of 15 residues. With 4 bases clipped from V and 10 bases from J, the junction kept 12 bases outside the gene matches. CDR3 protein: CASSSSGGAGREQFF. The CDR3 DNA sequence: TGTGCCAGCAGTTCTTCAGGGGGCGCCGGTCGGGAGCAGTTCTTC.

The V call is TRBV6-6, the J call TRBJ2-1; 10 positions match TRBD2. This CDR3 is built from 14 residues. In germline, CDR1 is MNHNY, CDR2 SVGAGI (reference sequence). The trim removed 6 bases at V and 7 bases at J, leaving 6 bases unmatched. The CDR3 sequence is CASRDSGRPNEQFF. The CDR3 DNA reads as TGTGCCAGCAGAGATAGCGGGAGGCCAAATGAGCAGTTCTTC.

This sequence joins TRBV3-1 (or the pseudogene TRBV3-2) and TRBJ2-6; D remains unclear. Trimming removed 3 bases at V and 0 bases at J, with 9 bases between. This CDR3 spans 16 amino acids. Germline V gives CDR1 LGHDT, CDR2 YNNKEL (reference sequence). As DNA, the CDR3 is TGTGCCAGCAGCCAGATCGGAGTCTCTGGGGCCAACGTCCTGACTTTC. Amino acid sequence: CASSQIGVSGANVLTF.